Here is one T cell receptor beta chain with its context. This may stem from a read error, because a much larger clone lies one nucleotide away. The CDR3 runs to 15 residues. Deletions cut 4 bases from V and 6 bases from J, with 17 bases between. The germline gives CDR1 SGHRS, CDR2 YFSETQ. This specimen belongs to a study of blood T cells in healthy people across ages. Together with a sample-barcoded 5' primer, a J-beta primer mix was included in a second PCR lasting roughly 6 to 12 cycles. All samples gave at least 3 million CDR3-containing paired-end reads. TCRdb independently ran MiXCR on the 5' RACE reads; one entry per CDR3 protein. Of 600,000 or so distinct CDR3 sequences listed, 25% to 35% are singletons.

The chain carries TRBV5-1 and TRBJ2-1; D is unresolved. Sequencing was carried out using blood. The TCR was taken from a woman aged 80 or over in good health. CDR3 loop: CASSPVVGRRNEQFF. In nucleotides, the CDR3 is TGCGCCAGCAGCCCGGTCGTAGGTCGTCGCAATGAGCAGTTCTTC.